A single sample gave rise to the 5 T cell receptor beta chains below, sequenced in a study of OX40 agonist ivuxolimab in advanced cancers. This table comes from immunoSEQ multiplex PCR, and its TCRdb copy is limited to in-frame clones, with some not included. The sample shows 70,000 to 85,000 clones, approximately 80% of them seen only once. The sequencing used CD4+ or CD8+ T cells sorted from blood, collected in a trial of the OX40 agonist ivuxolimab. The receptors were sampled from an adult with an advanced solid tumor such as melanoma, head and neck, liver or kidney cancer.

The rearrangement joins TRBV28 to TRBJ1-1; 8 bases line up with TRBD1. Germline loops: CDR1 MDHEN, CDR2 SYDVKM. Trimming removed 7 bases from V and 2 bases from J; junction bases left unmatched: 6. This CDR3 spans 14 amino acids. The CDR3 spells CASTRQGLNTEAFF. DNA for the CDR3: TGTGCCAGCACCCGACAGGGGCTAAACACTGAAGCTTTCTTT.

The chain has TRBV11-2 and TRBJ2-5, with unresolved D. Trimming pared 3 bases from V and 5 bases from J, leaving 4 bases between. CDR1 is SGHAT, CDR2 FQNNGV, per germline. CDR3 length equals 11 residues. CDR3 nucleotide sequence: TGTGCCAGCAGCTTCCATGAGACCCAGTACTTC. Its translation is CASSFHETQYF.

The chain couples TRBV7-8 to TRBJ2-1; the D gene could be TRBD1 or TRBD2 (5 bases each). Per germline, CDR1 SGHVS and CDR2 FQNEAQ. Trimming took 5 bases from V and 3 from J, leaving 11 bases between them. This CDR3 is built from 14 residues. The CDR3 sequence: CASSPGPYYNEQFF. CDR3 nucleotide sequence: TGTGCCAGCAGCCCGGGGCCCTACTACAATGAGCAGTTCTTC.

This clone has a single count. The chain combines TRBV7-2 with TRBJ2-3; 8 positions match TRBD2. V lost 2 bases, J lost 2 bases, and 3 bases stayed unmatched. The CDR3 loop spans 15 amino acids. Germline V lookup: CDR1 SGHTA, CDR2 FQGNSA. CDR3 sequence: CASSLPSGPTDTQYF. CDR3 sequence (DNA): TGTGCCAGCAGCTTACCTAGCGGGCCCACAGATACGCAGTATTTT.

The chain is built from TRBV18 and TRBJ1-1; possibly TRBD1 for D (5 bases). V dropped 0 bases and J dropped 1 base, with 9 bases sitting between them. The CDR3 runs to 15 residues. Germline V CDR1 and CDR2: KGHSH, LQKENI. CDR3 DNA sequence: TGTGCCAGCTCACCACCGAAAGGGACGAACACTGAAGCTTTCTTT. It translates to CASSPPKGTNTEAFF.